One and the same sample provided the 23 T cell receptor beta chains below, sequenced in a study of OX40 agonist ivuxolimab in advanced cancers. Assay used: immunoSEQ multiplex PCR; TCRdb lists only in-frame clones, some missing. The table records some 77,000 clones, just under 95% of them present only once. The sample consisted of CD4+ or CD8+ T cells sorted from blood, taken in a trial of the OX40 agonist ivuxolimab. Receptors originate from an adult with an advanced solid tumor such as melanoma, head and neck, liver or kidney cancer.

A word on this clone: The same CDR3 arises from other DNA sequences in this sample as well. This chain uses TRBV18 with TRBJ2-5; D remains ambiguous. Per germline, CDR1 KGHSH and CDR2 LQKENI. Trimming pared 1 base from V and 4 bases from J, leaving 4 bases between. The CDR3 runs to 12 residues. CDR3 DNA sequence: TGTGCCAGCTCACCACTGAGAGAGACCCAGTACTTC. It specifies CASSPLRETQYF. The entire variable domain, with the rest obtained from reference TRBV18 and TRBJ2-5, is as follows: NAGVMQNPRHLVRRRGQEARLRCSPMKGHSHVYWYRQLPEEGLKFMVYLQKENIIDESGMPKERFSAEFPKEGPSILRIQQVVRGDSAAYFCASSPLRETQYFGPGTRLLVL.

This clone was seen a single time. The chain is built from TRBV28 and TRBJ2-3, with TRBD2 matching over 7 bases. Germline V CDR1 and CDR2: MDHEN, SYDVKM. Trimming removed 11 bases from V and 2 bases from J; junction bases left unmatched: 16. The CDR3 contains 16 residues. In DNA, the CDR3 is TGTGCCTCCACCCTTTCCGGGGCGGGAGTCACAGATACGCAGTATTTT. It encodes CASTLSGAGVTDTQYF.

V gene TRBV25-1 combines with J gene TRBJ1-1; 8 nucleotides agree with TRBD1. This CDR3 has 15 amino acids. V lost 0 bases to trimming and J lost 7 bases; unmatched junction nucleotides: 7. CDR1 and CDR2 from the germline V gene are MGHDK and SYGVNS. The CDR3 DNA follows: TGTGCCAGCAGTGAATATGGGACAGGAAAGATTGAAGCTTTCTTT. Its translation: CASSEYGTGKIEAFF.

The J gene is TRBJ1-2, the V gene TRBV28; D is undetermined. The germline gives CDR1 MDHEN, CDR2 SYDVKM. Trimming removed 10 bases from V and 3 bases from J, with 9 bases in between. The CDR3 contains 11 residues. CDR3 in amino acids: CATRPDYGYTF. The CDR3 DNA follows: TGTGCCACCAGGCCCGACTATGGCTACACCTTC.

The chain uses TRBV5-1 and TRBJ2-7; the match to TRBD1 covers 7 bases. The CDR3 is made up of 16 amino acids. With V trimmed by 4 bases and J by 4 bases, 14 bases remained unmatched. Germline CDR1 and CDR2: SGHRS and YFSETQ. CDR3 residues: CASSPRGGAASYEQYF. The CDR3 nucleotides read TGCGCCAGCAGCCCTCGAGGGGGCGCGGCGTCTTACGAGCAGTACTTC.

The V and J genes are TRBV7-9 and TRBJ2-1; maybe TRBD2 (5 bases). The V gene lost 2 bases and the J gene lost 1 base, with 9 bases spanning the gap. CDR3 size: 15 residues. Germline values: CDR1 SEHNR, CDR2 FQNEAQ (reference sequence). Here the CDR3 DNA reads TGTGCCAGCAGCTTATACTCGGGGTCCTACAATGAGCAGTTCTTC. Its protein product is CASSLYSGSYNEQFF. Full variable domain (rest looked up from reference TRBV7-9 and TRBJ2-1): DTGVSQNPRHKITKRGQNVTFRCDPISEHNRLYWYRQTLGQGPEFLTYFQNEAQLEKSRLLSDRFSAERPKGSFSTLEIQRTEQGDSAMYLCASSLYSGSYNEQFFGPGTRLTVL.

The chain carries TRBV6-5 and TRBJ2-7; maybe TRBD2 (6 bases). The CDR3 runs to 14 residues. V lost 2 bases and J 7 bases, leaving 15 bases between the germline ends. Germline V gene sequence: CDR1 MNHEY, CDR2 SVGAGI. The DNA for the CDR3 is TGTGCCAGCAGTTACGGCGCTGTGGGGAGGGAGCAGTACTTC. Its protein product is CASSYGAVGREQYF.

The chain carries TRBV19 and TRBJ1-1; maybe TRBD1 (5 bases). CDR1 is LNHDA, CDR2 SQIVND, per germline (reference sequence). The V end lost 5 bases, the J end lost 2 bases, and 15 bases lay between the germline ends. This CDR3 is built from 15 residues. This CDR3 reads CASSLRTTLNTEAFF. The CDR3 DNA sequence: TGTGCCAGTAGTCTTAGGACAACCCTCAACACTGAAGCTTTCTTT.

CDR3 sequence: CASSFGGAKNIQYF. Here the CDR3 DNA reads TGTGCCAGCAGTTTCGGGGGAGCCAAAAACATTCAGTACTTC. The J gene is TRBJ2-4, the V gene TRBV28, with a tentative D call TRBD2 (6 bases). The CDR3 consists of 14 residues. V dropped 3 bases and J dropped 0 bases, with 6 bases sitting between them. CDR1 and CDR2 from the germline V gene are MDHEN and SYDVKM.

This clone was seen a few times. This rearrangement joins TRBV6-5 to TRBJ1-5; 7 nucleotides align to TRBD1. V was clipped by 5 bases and J by 4 bases; unmatched bases: 2. CDR3 size: 13 residues. CDR1 and CDR2 (germline): MNHEY, SVGAGI. The CDR3 loop reads CASSRDSNQPQHF. The CDR3 bases are TGTGCCAGCAGTCGGGACAGTAATCAGCCCCAGCATTTT.

The chain joins TRBV10-1 to TRBJ1-6; D is undetermined. The CDR3 spans 15 residues. In germline, CDR1 is WNHNN, CDR2 SYGVQD (reference sequence). With 9 bases removed from V and 8 bases from J, the gap between germline ends came to 20 bases. Here the CDR3 reads CARVLPPGWDSPLHF. The DNA of the CDR3 is TGCGCCAGAGTCCTTCCGCCCGGATGGGATTCACCCCTCCACTTT.

V usage is TRBV4-3 and J usage is TRBJ2-7; D is uncertain. Germline-derived CDR1 and CDR2 are LGHNA and YSLEER. V lost 5 bases and J lost 0, with 14 bases in between. The CDR3 has 15 amino acids. CDR3 residues: CASSLGDTSSYEQYF. The CDR3, as DNA: TGCGCCAGCAGCTTGGGTGACACGAGCTCCTACGAGCAGTACTTC.

CDR3 nucleotide sequence: TGTGCCAGCAGTCGGACAGGGGGGTCCACTAATGAAAAACTGTTTTTT. It encodes CASSRTGGSTNEKLFF. This chain links TRBV7-2 with TRBJ1-4; TRBD1 matches at 10 bases. V shed 6 bases, J shed 2 bases, and the junction held 6 bases outside the gene matches. Germline lookup yields CDR1 SGHTA and CDR2 FQGNSA. CDR3 length: 16 residues.

The chain combines TRBV5-1 with TRBJ2-3; 8 bases fit TRBD2. With V trimmed by 0 bases and J by 3 bases, 3 bases remained unmatched. Germline CDR1 and CDR2: SGHRS and YFSETQ. The CDR3 sequence is 15 residues long. CDR3 residues: CASSLATGGTDTQYF. Here the CDR3 DNA reads TGCGCCAGCAGCTTGGCAACGGGAGGGACAGATACGCAGTATTTT.

J is TRBJ2-7 and V is TRBV5-1; 7 bases fit TRBD2. V dropped 3 bases and J dropped 6; count of bases not matched to a gene: 6. CDR1 is SGHRS, CDR2 YFSETQ, per germline. CDR3 length equals 13 residues. The CDR3 spells CASSWAGGGEQYF. The DNA for the CDR3 is TGCGCCAGCAGCTGGGCTGGGGGGGGCGAGCAGTACTTC. Combining the CDR3 with reference TRBV5-1 and TRBJ2-7 gives the whole variable domain KAGVTQTPRYLIKTRGQQVTLSCSPISGHRSVSWYQQTPGQGLQFLFEYFSETQRNKGNFPGRFSGRQFSNSRSEMNVSTLELGDSALYLCASSWAGGGEQYFGPGTRLTVT.

The chain recombines TRBV5-1 with TRBJ2-3; maybe TRBD1 (6 bases). The CDR3 extends over 15 amino acids. The germline gives CDR1 SGHRS, CDR2 YFSETQ. V gave up 4 bases and J gave up 1 base, with 13 bases separating them. The CDR3 DNA follows: TGCGCCAGCAGCCGGGCAGGGACACGCACAGATACGCAGTATTTT. Amino acid sequence: CASSRAGTRTDTQYF.

The chain links TRBV7-2 to TRBJ2-2, with D possibly being TRBD2 (6 bases). V dropped 4 bases and J dropped 4 bases, with 16 bases sitting between them. The CDR3 has 16 amino acids. Germline V gives CDR1 SGHTA, CDR2 FQGNSA. The DNA for the CDR3 is TGTGCCAGCAGCTCCCGCACTAGCTTCGGCACCGGGGAGCTGTTTTTT. Protein product: CASSSRTSFGTGELFF.

This chain uses TRBV19 with TRBJ2-7; D remains ambiguous. The CDR3 consists of 16 residues. The V and J ends lost 4 bases and 0 bases respectively, with 16 bases between them. Germline assignment: CDR1 LNHDA and CDR2 SQIVND (reference sequence). CDR3 nucleotides: TGTGCCAGTAGTACCCCAACGAGTAATAGCTCCTACGAGCAGTACTTC. Protein product: CASSTPTSNSSYEQYF. Variable domain in full (rest from reference TRBV19 and TRBJ2-7): DGGITQSPKYLFRKEGQNVTLSCEQNLNHDAMYWYRQDPGQGLRLIYYSQIVNDFQKGDIAEGYSVSREKKESFPLTVTSAQKNPTAFYLCASSTPTSNSSYEQYFGPGTRLTVT.

This chain uses TRBV2 with TRBJ1-1, with D uncertain. Germline V gene sequence: CDR1 SNHLY, CDR2 FYNNEI. CDR3 length: 14 residues. Trimming left V 4 bases short and J 1 base short, with 10 bases between. As DNA, the CDR3 is TGTGCCAGCAGTGTCTTCTGGGGGAACACTGAAGCTTTCTTT. This codes for CASSVFWGNTEAFF.

This chain uses TRBV10-3 with TRBJ2-2; D gene unclear. The germline V and J ends were trimmed by 4 bases and 3 bases, with 9 bases remaining between them. The CDR3 contains 14 residues. Germline assignment: CDR1 ENHRY and CDR2 SYGVKD. CDR3 nucleotides: TGTGCCATCAGTGGGTCAAACTACACCGGGGAGCTGTTTTTT. As protein: CAISGSNYTGELFF.

This rearrangement joins TRBV5-1 to TRBJ2-7; TRBD1 agrees at 11 bases. Germline lookup yields CDR1 SGHRS and CDR2 YFSETQ. This CDR3 region has 14 residues. Trimming removed 5 bases from V and 4 bases from J; junction bases left unmatched: 5. The CDR3: CASRAGTGGYEQYF. In nucleotides, the CDR3 is TGCGCCAGCAGGGCCGGGACAGGGGGATACGAGCAGTACTTC.

The chain joins TRBV10-3 to TRBJ2-4; 8 bases are a match to TRBD2. The V gene end was trimmed by 3 bases and the J gene end by 1 base; junction bases not matched to a gene: 2. Germline V gene sequence: CDR1 ENHRY, CDR2 SYGVKD. The CDR3 is made up of 15 amino acids. DNA of the CDR3: TGTGCCATCAGTGAAGGCGGGGGGGCCAAAAACATTCAGTACTTC. This encodes CAISEGGGAKNIQYF.

Points on this clone: The junction and the germline gene differ at one end; a read error may be behind it. The chain joins TRBV11-2 to TRBJ2-1; D tentatively fits TRBD1 or TRBD2 (6 bases each). Germline CDR1 SGHAT, CDR2 FQNNGV. The CDR3 consists of 13 residues. The CDR3 loop reads CASSLDLRGASLF. In DNA form, the CDR3 reads TGTGCCAGCAGCTTAGATCTAAGGGGGGCGTCGCTCTTC.